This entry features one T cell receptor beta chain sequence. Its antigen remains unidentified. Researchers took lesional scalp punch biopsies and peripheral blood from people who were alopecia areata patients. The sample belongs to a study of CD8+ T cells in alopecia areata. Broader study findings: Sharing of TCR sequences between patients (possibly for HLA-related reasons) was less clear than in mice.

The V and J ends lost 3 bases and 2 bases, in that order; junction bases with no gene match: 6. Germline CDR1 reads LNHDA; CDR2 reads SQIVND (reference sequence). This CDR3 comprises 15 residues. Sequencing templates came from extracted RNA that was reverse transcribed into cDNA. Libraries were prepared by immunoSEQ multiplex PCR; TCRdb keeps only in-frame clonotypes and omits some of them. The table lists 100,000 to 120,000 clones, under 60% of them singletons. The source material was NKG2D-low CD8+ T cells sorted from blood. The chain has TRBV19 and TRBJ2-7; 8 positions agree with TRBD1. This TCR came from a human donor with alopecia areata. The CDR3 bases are TGTGCCAGTAGTATTGCTTGGACAGGGACCTACGAGCAGTACTTC. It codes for CASSIAWTGTYEQYF.